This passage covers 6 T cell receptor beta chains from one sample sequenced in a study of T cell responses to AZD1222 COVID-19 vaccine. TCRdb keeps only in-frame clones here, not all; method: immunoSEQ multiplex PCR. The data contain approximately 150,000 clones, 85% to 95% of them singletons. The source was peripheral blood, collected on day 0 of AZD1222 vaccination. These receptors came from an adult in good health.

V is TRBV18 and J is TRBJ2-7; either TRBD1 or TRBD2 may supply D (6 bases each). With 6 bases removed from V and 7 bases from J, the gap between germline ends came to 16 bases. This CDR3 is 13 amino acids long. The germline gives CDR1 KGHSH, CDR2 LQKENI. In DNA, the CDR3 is TGTGCCAGCTCGTACGGGGGCGAAGGTGAGCAGTACTTC. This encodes CASSYGGEGEQYF.

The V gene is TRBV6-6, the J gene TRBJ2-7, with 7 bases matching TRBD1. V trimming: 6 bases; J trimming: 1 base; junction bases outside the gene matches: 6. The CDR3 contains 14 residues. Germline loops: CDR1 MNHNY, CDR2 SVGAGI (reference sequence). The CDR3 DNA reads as TGTGCCAGCAGGAACAGGGGAGAGTCCTACGAGCAGTACTTC. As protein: CASRNRGESYEQYF.

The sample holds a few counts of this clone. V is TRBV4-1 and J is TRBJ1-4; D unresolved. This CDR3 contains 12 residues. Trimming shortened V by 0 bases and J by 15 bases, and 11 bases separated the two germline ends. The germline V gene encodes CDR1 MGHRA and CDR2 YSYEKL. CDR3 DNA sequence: TGCGCCAGCAGCCAAGAACAAGTGGAGATGTTTTTT. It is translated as CASSQEQVEMFF.

CDR3: CATSDRAGGNQPQHF. In DNA, the CDR3 is TGTGCCACCAGTGATCGGGCAGGGGGCAATCAGCCCCAGCATTTT. The chain is built from TRBV24-1 and TRBJ1-5, with a tentative D call TRBD1 (6 bases). CDR3 length: 15 residues. The germline V and J ends were trimmed by 3 bases and 2 bases, with 10 bases remaining between them. Germline CDR1 reads KGHDR; CDR2 reads SFDVKD.

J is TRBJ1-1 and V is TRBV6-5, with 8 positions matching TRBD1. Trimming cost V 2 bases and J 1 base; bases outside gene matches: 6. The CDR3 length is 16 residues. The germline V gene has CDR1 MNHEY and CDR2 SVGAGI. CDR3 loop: CASSYAKTGANTEAFF. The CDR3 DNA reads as TGTGCCAGCAGTTACGCGAAGACAGGGGCGAACACTGAAGCTTTCTTT.

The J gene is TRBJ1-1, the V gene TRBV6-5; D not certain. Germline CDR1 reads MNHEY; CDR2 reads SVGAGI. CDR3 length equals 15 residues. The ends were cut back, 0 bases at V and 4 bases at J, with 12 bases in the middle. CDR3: CASSYSRGIGTEAFF. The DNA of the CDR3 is TGTGCCAGCAGTTACTCGAGAGGGATTGGCACTGAAGCTTTCTTT.